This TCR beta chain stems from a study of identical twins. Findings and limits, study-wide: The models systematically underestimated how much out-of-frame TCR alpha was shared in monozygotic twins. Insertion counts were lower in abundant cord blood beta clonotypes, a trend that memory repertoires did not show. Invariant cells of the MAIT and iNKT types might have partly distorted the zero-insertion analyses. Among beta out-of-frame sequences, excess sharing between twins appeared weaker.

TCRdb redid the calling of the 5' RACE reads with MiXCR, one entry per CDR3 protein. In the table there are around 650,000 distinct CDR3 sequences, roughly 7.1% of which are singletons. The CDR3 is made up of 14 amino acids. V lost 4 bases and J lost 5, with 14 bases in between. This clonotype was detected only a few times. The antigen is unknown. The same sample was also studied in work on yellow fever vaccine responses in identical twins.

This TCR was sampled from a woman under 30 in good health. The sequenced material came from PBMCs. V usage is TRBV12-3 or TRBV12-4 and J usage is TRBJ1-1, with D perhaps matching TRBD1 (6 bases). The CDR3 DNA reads TGTGCCAGCAGTTGGGACACCCCTGGGACTGAAGCTTTCTTT. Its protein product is CASSWDTPGTEAFF.